The 19 T cell receptor beta chains presented below share a single source sample, sequenced in a study of early T cells in non-severe SARS-CoV-2 infection. Each CDR3 protein gets one entry after TCRdb re-called the 5' RACE reads with MiXCR. The table shows 45,000 to 55,000 distinct CDR3 sequences, with roughly 10% occurring only once. Material for sequencing was whole blood. The source of these receptors is an adult who was a healthcare worker with PCR-confirmed SARS-CoV-2 infection or an uninfected control (not recorded which).

This clonotype was seen at least ten times. The genes are TRBV29-1 and TRBJ1-6, with TRBD1 matching 8 bases. CDR1 and CDR2 (germline): SQVTM, ANQGSEA. This CDR3 has 14 amino acids. With 5 bases clipped from V and 5 bases from J, the junction kept 5 bases outside the gene matches. The CDR3 here is CSVRTGSDNSPLHF. CDR3 bases: TGCAGCGTTCGGACAGGGAGTGATAATTCACCCCTCCACTTT.

This rearrangement joins TRBV11-2 to TRBJ2-1; D is possibly TRBD2 (5 bases). The CDR3 runs to 15 residues. The ends were cut back, 6 bases at V and 4 bases at J, with 16 bases in the middle. Germline CDR1 and CDR2: SGHAT and FQNNGV. The CDR3 DNA reads TGTGCCAGCAGTCCCGCCCGGGAATCATACAATGAGCAGTTCTTC. It codes for CASSPARESYNEQFF.

A few counts support this clonotype. The chain uses TRBV7-8 and TRBJ2-4; TRBD2 is a possible D gene (5 bases). V was trimmed by 4 bases and J by 4 bases, leaving 17 bases between them. Germline V gives CDR1 SGHVS, CDR2 FQNEAQ. CDR3 size: 16 residues. The CDR3 region has the DNA TGTGCCAGCAGCTCCCGGACGGACTCAAAAAAAAACATTCAGTACTTC. The encoded protein is CASSSRTDSKKNIQYF.

This chain uses TRBV12-3 or TRBV12-4 with TRBJ2-4; 10 bases are a match to TRBD2. V dropped 5 bases and J dropped 3; count of bases not matched to a gene: 16. The CDR3 runs to 19 residues. The chain's CDR3 is CASSRGLARGVLVKNIQYF. The DNA for the CDR3 is TGTGCCAGCAGTAGGGGACTAGCGAGAGGGGTATTAGTCAAAAACATTCAGTACTTC.

Comment on this clonotype: One end of the junction does not line up with germline, which may come from a read error. CDR3 bases: TGCGCCAGCAGCTTGGTGGGTGCCATCGGGTCACCCCGCCACTTT. This sequence encodes CASSLVGAIGSPRHF. The V and J genes are TRBV5-1 and TRBJ1-6; D is undetermined. Germline V gives CDR1 SGHRS, CDR2 YFSETQ. The CDR3 runs 15 residues.

The J gene is TRBJ1-2, the V gene TRBV29-1; 8 bases agree with TRBD1. V shed 7 bases and J 0 bases; nucleotides not matched to a gene: 4. Germline V CDR1 and CDR2: SQVTM, ANQGSEA. The CDR3 loop spans 13 amino acids. In DNA form, the CDR3 reads TGCAGCGCCCGACAGGGGACTAACTATGGCTACACCTTC. Translated: CSARQGTNYGYTF. Combining the CDR3 with reference TRBV29-1 and TRBJ1-2 gives the whole variable domain SAVISQKPSRDICQRGTSLTIQCQVDSQVTMMFWYRQQPGQSLTLIATANQGSEATYESGFVIDKFPISRPNLTFSTLTVSNMSPEDSSIYLCSARQGTNYGYTFGSGTRLTVV.

This clonotype was observed a few times. CDR3 region: CASSQGYLGYEQYF. CDR3 in DNA: TGCGCCAGCAGCCAAGGGTATTTGGGCTACGAGCAGTACTTC. The chain has TRBV4-1 and TRBJ2-7; D uncertain. Germline V gene sequence: CDR1 MGHRA, CDR2 YSYEKL. There are 14 residues in the CDR3. V was cut by 1 base and J by 3 bases, with 10 bases left in between.

This clonotype was detected many times. CDR3 residues: CSASDREWEQYF. CDR3 nucleotides: TGCAGCGCCTCGGACAGGGAGTGGGAGCAGTACTTC. The chain links TRBV29-1 to TRBJ2-7, with TRBD1 matching over 8 bases. Trimming removed 7 bases from V and 7 bases from J; junction bases left unmatched: 9. The CDR3 runs to 12 residues. Germline values: CDR1 SQVTM, CDR2 ANQGSEA.

This clonotype was detected ten times or more. The V gene is TRBV20-1, the J gene TRBJ2-1; D possibly corresponds to TRBD2 (5 bases). The germline gives CDR1 DFQATT, CDR2 SNEGSKA (reference sequence). The CDR3 consists of 13 residues. Trimming cost V 5 bases and J 5 bases, with 13 bases left between them. The CDR3 DNA reads TGCAGTGCTGTTCTGACGGGGAACAATGAGCAGTTCTTC. It translates to CSAVLTGNNEQFF.

The rearrangement joins TRBV7-9 to TRBJ2-7, with unresolved D. This CDR3 is built from 11 residues. The germline V gene has CDR1 SEHNR and CDR2 FQNEAQ (reference sequence). V shed 5 bases and J shed 2 bases, with 4 bases lying between them. The CDR3 coding sequence is TGTGCCAGCAGCGCGGCCTACGAGCAGTACTTC. Translated, it gives CASSAAYEQYF.

A few counts support this clonotype. This chain links TRBV27 with TRBJ2-1; D possibly matches TRBD1 or TRBD2 (5 bases each). Germline lookup yields CDR1 MNHEY and CDR2 SMNVEV (reference sequence). There are 15 residues in the CDR3. The V gene lost 5 bases and the J gene lost 15 bases, with 26 bases spanning the gap. This chain's CDR3 is CASSPTGRLIQFRFF. The CDR3 DNA sequence: TGTGCCAGCAGTCCTACGGGACGCCTGATCCAGTTTCGGTTCTTC.

This clonotype was counted many times. The gene calls are TRBV4-2 and TRBJ2-1, with unresolved D. The CDR3 spans 16 residues. V lost 0 bases, J lost 4 bases, and 13 bases lay in between. CDR1 and CDR2 (germline): LGHNA, YNFKEQ. The CDR3 loop reads CASSQDTSLFYNEQFF. CDR3 nucleotides: TGTGCCAGCAGCCAAGATACCAGCCTTTTTTACAATGAGCAGTTCTTC.

This chain connects TRBV19 to TRBJ2-2, with D unresolved. CDR3 length: 14 amino acids. In germline, CDR1 is LNHDA, CDR2 SQIVND (reference sequence). V lost 7 bases and J 0 bases, leaving 9 bases between the germline ends. CDR3 DNA: TGTGCCAGTACGGTAGGGCCGAACACCGGGGAGCTGTTTTTT. Its protein product is CASTVGPNTGELFF. Drawing the rest from reference TRBV19 and TRBJ2-2, the complete variable domain is DGGITQSPKYLFRKEGQNVTLSCEQNLNHDAMYWYRQDPGQGLRLIYYSQIVNDFQKGDIAEGYSVSREKKESFPLTVTSAQKNPTAFYLCASTVGPNTGELFFGEGSRLTVL.

This clonotype was detected ten times or more. This chain connects TRBV13 to TRBJ1-4; 8 bases are shared with TRBD1. The CDR3 totals 14 residues. Germline CDR1 and CDR2: PRHDT and FYEKMQ (reference sequence). Trimming at V came to 3 bases and at J to 8 bases, leaving 5 bases not matched to a gene. The CDR3, as DNA: TGTGCCAGCAGCTTGACAGGGGCAGGCGAAAAACTGTTTTTT. Its protein product is CASSLTGAGEKLFF.

The V gene is TRBV29-1, the J gene TRBJ2-1, with 13 nucleotides matching TRBD2. The CDR3 consists of 15 residues. Germline lookup yields CDR1 SQVTM and CDR2 ANQGSEA. V lost 0 bases to trimming and J lost 6 bases; unmatched junction nucleotides: 2. The CDR3 DNA reads TGCAGCGTTGAAGAATGGACTAGCGGGAGCAATGAGCAGTTCTTC. Its protein product is CSVEEWTSGSNEQFF.

The rearrangement uses TRBV27 and TRBJ1-1; D is unresolved. The CDR3 has 13 amino acids. Germline values: CDR1 MNHEY, CDR2 SMNVEV (reference sequence). Trimming removed 4 bases from V and 1 base from J, with 7 bases in between. The CDR3 protein is CASSSTWNTEAFF. CDR3 coding DNA: TGTGCCAGCAGTTCGACGTGGAACACTGAAGCTTTCTTT.

The chain links TRBV29-1 to TRBJ2-3; no clear D. V was cut by 4 bases and J by 2 bases, with 13 bases left in between. Germline-derived CDR1 and CDR2 are SQVTM and ANQGSEA. The CDR3 is 14 residues long. CDR3 protein: CSVVGPLFTDTQYF. The CDR3 DNA follows: TGCAGCGTTGTTGGTCCCTTATTCACAGATACGCAGTATTTT.

This clonotype was seen at least ten times. The chain is built from TRBV27 and TRBJ1-2, with D possibly matching TRBD1 (5 bases). Germline-derived CDR1 and CDR2 are MNHEY and SMNVEV (reference sequence). This CDR3 has 14 amino acids. The germline V and J ends were trimmed by 0 bases and 8 bases, with 13 bases remaining between them. The DNA for the CDR3 is TGTGCCAGCAGTTTATCGCTAGGGGTCGGCGGCTACACCTTC. Its translation is CASSLSLGVGGYTF.

The J gene is TRBJ2-3, the V gene TRBV20-1; 12 nucleotides line up with TRBD2. Trimming removed 0 bases from V and 3 bases from J; junction bases left unmatched: 10. The CDR3 is 18 residues long. CDR1 DFQATT and CDR2 SNEGSKA come from the germline V gene (reference sequence). The CDR3 loop is CSARDISASGGATDTQYF. The CDR3 DNA sequence: TGCAGTGCTAGAGATATATCCGCTAGCGGGGGGGCGACAGATACGCAGTATTTT.